The rows below give T cell receptor beta chains drawn from one sample of a study of shared clonotypes between healthy human individuals. Libraries were prepared by immunoSEQ multiplex PCR; TCRdb keeps only in-frame clonotypes and omits some of them. The table records about 1.1 million clones, 70% to 85% of them present only once. The sample comprised memory CD4+ T cells from PBMCs. The receptors derive from a young man in good health. Some clones in this sample may be carry-over from other donors' samples. Both conserved end residues are part of each CDR3.

CDR3aa | j_gene | v_gene | len
CASSPLEGEETQYF | TRBJ2-5 | TRBV28 | 14
CASSLSPKETQYF | TRBJ2-5 | TRBV11-1 | 13
CASTMPGHEKLFF | TRBJ1-4 | TRBV7-9 | 13
CASSLSVYNEQFF | TRBJ2-1 | TRBV7-9 | 13
CASSRLGLAGDRDTQYF | TRBJ2-3 | TRBV4-1 | 17
CASSWTSGNADTQYF | TRBJ2-3 | TRBV7-3 | 15
CASRETDASGNTIYF | TRBJ1-3 | TRBV28 | 15
CASSLLASGTDTQYF | TRBJ2-3 | TRBV5-1 | 15
CASSYWQVSEQYF | NA | TRBV5-6 | 13
CASSQFSGTLNQPQHF | TRBJ1-5 | TRBV19 | 16
CASSPGSSGANVLTF | TRBJ2-6 | TRBV19 | 15
CASSRFRDTANTGELFF | TRBJ2-2 | TRBV18 | 17
CASSPRGRGNFGTIYF | TRBJ1-3 | TRBV18 | 16
CASPKMASGRFQETQYF | TRBJ2-5 | TRBV2 | 17
CASSFFPYSNEQFF | TRBJ2-1 | TRBV7-3 | 14
CASSLGQEEFF | TRBJ2-1 | TRBV7-9 | 11
CASSLTDRRNTEAFF | TRBJ1-1 | TRBV27 | 15
CASRTGLEQYF | TRBJ2-7 | TRBV11-2 | 11
CASMFAGVINTEAFF | TRBJ1-1 | TRBV6-1 | 15
CASSLFRESTEAFF | TRBJ1-1 | TRBV5-1 | 14
CTSSQDPLAGGYEQFF | TRBJ2-1 | TRBV1 | 16
CASSSSSLNTEAFF | TRBJ1-1 | TRBV18 | 14
CASSLRVGGETQYF | TRBJ2-5 | TRBV28 | 14
CASSQGQGPLEQYF | TRBJ2-7 | TRBV7-2 | 14
CASSLALGAYEQYF | TRBJ2-7 | TRBV6-6 | 14
CASSFLRGQGRRYEQYF | TRBJ2-7 | TRBV5-6 | 17